This T cell receptor beta chain was observed in a study of OX40 agonist ivuxolimab in advanced cancers. The study's findings and limits: Among the nonresponders, some also had low normalized T-cell clonal expansion.

Note on this clone: Its antigen remains unknown.

Here immunoSEQ multiplex PCR was the method, and the copy in TCRdb shows in-frame clones only, minus some. The sample shows around 20,000 clones, roughly 80% of them seen only once. Germline values: CDR1 MNHEY, CDR2 SMNVEV (reference sequence). V lost 1 base to trimming and J lost 0 bases, with 7 bases between them. The CDR3 covers 15 residues. Sequences were derived from CD4+ or CD8+ T cells sorted from blood, sampled in a trial of the OX40 agonist ivuxolimab. The rearrangement links TRBV27 to TRBJ1-5; D unresolved. The TCR comes from an adult with an advanced solid tumor such as melanoma, head and neck, liver or kidney cancer. As DNA, the CDR3 is TGTGCCAGCAGTTTATGGGCCCATAGCAATCAGCCCCAGCATTTT. This codes for CASSLWAHSNQPQHF.